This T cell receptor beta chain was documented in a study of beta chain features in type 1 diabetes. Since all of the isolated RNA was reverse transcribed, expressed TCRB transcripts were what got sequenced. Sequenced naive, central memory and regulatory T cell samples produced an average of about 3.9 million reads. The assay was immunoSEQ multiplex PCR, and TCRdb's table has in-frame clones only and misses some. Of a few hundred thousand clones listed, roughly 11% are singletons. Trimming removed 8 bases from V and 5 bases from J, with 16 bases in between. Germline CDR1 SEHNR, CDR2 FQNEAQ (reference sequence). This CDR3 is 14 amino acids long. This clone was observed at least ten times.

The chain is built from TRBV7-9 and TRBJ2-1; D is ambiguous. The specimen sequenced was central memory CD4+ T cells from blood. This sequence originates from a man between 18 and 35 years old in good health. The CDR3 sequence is CASLPWVRNNEQFF. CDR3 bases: TGTGCCAGCCTCCCGTGGGTGCGCAACAATGAGCAGTTCTTC. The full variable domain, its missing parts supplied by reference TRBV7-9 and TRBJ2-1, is DTGVSQNPRHKITKRGQNVTFRCDPISEHNRLYWYRQTLGQGPEFLTYFQNEAQLEKSRLLSDRFSAERPKGSFSTLEIQRTEQGDSAMYLCASLPWVRNNEQFFGPGTRLTVL.